A single sample is the source of the 19 T cell receptor beta chains below, sequenced in a study of T cell responses to AZD1222 COVID-19 vaccine. Some clones are missing from TCRdb's copy, which holds only in-frame ones; the method was immunoSEQ multiplex PCR. This table has tens of thousands of clones, roughly 87% appearing once. Material: peripheral blood, obtained on day 0 of AZD1222 vaccination. These receptors came from an adult in good health.

The rearrangement joins TRBV19 to TRBJ2-1; 11 positions match TRBD2. The trim removed 1 base at V and 5 bases at J, leaving 10 bases unmatched. This CDR3 region has 18 residues. Germline V gene lookup returns CDR1 LNHDA and CDR2 SQIVND (reference sequence). Written as DNA, the CDR3 is TGTGCCAGTAGTATAGGACCAACTAGCGGGGGCTCGCACAATGAGCAGTTCTTC. It yields the protein CASSIGPTSGGSHNEQFF.

The V and J genes are TRBV5-4 and TRBJ2-5, with a weak D call TRBD2 (5 bases). The V gene's germline CDR1 is SGHNT and CDR2 YYREEE (reference sequence). The CDR3 runs 15 residues. The V end was cut by 4 bases, the J end by 2 bases, with 15 bases between. CDR3 in amino acids: CASSGNGEGQETQYF. CDR3 coding DNA: TGTGCCAGCAGCGGCAATGGTGAGGGTCAAGAGACCCAGTACTTC. Full variable domain (remainder filled in from reference TRBV5-4 and TRBJ2-5): ETGVTQSPTHLIKTRGQQVTLRCSSQSGHNTVSWYQQALGQGPQFIFQYYREEENGRGNFPPRFSGLQFPNYSSELNVNALELDDSALYLCASSGNGEGQETQYFGPGTRLLVL.

J is TRBJ2-7 and V is TRBV6-5; unclear D gene. This CDR3 contains 11 residues. Trimming removed 8 bases from V and 4 bases from J, with 9 bases in between. Germline V gene lookup returns CDR1 MNHEY and CDR2 SVGAGI. Here the CDR3 DNA reads TGTGCCAGCTTCGCCCCGTACGAGCAGTACTTC. Translation gives CASFAPYEQYF.

The chain uses TRBV4-1 and TRBJ1-1; a weak D match, TRBD1 (6 bases). Germline CDR1 MGHRA, CDR2 YSYEKL. V lost 4 bases, J lost 1 base, and 19 bases lay in between. The CDR3 has 17 amino acids. The CDR3 DNA sequence: TGCGCCAGCAGCCGAGATCTTAGAGGGACACCGAACACTGAAGCTTTCTTT. Its protein is CASSRDLRGTPNTEAFF.

The rearrangement joins TRBV6-1 to TRBJ1-5; D not certain. CDR1 and CDR2 (germline): MNHNS, SASEGT. The CDR3 totals 13 residues. Trimming removed 0 bases at V and 11 bases at J, with 11 bases between. The CDR3 loop is CASSEAQTTAQHF. CDR3 DNA sequence: TGTGCCAGCAGTGAAGCGCAAACCACGGCCCAGCATTTT.

V gene TRBV6-4 combines with J gene TRBJ1-2, with 9 positions matching TRBD1. V shed 8 bases, J shed 7 bases, and the junction held 5 bases outside the gene matches. This CDR3 contains 12 residues. CDR1 is MRHNA, CDR2 SNTAGT, per germline. DNA for the CDR3: TGTGCCAGCCGGGGACAGGGTGTTGGCTACACCTTC. Amino acid sequence: CASRGQGVGYTF.

A few counts support this clone. The V and J genes are TRBV9 and TRBJ2-2; 14 nucleotides line up with TRBD2. The germline V gene has CDR1 SGDLS and CDR2 YYNGEE. The CDR3 is 17 residues long. J gave up 7 bases and V 4 bases, and 9 bases lay outside the gene matches. The CDR3 DNA reads as TGTGCCAGCAGCTCCGGACTAGCGGGGGGAGGGAACGGGGAGCTGTTTTTT. Protein sequence: CASSSGLAGGGNGELFF. Supplemented by reference TRBV9 and TRBJ2-2, the full variable domain reads DSGVTQTPKHLITATGQRVTLRCSPRSGDLSVYWYQQSLDQGLQFLIQYYNGEERAKGNILERFSAQQFPDLHSELNLSSLELGDSALYFCASSSGLAGGGNGELFFGEGSRLTVL.

This chain connects TRBV7-2 to TRBJ1-1; 9 bases map to TRBD1. CDR3 length: 18 amino acids. Germline-derived CDR1 and CDR2 are SGHTA and FQGNSA. V lost 4 bases, J lost 2 bases, and 14 bases stayed unmatched. CDR3 bases: TGTGCCAGCAGCTGGGGAATTGGGACAGGGCAAAGAAACACTGAAGCTTTCTTT. Translation gives CASSWGIGTGQRNTEAFF.

The chain couples TRBV7-9 to TRBJ2-1; no clear D gene. Trimming removed 3 bases at V and 5 bases at J, with 11 bases between. From germline, CDR1 is SEHNR and CDR2 FQNEAQ (reference sequence). CDR3 length: 14 residues. CDR3 protein: CASSFGATHNEQFF. CDR3 nucleotides: TGTGCCAGCAGCTTTGGTGCTACACACAATGAGCAGTTCTTC.

This chain links TRBV11-2 with TRBJ1-1, with D hard to call. Trimming stripped 3 bases from V and 3 bases from J, with 5 bases between. The CDR3 covers 12 residues. Germline CDR1 SGHAT, CDR2 FQNNGV. DNA of the CDR3: TGTGCCAGCAGCTTCGGGGACACTGAAGCTTTCTTT. Residues: CASSFGDTEAFF. Full variable domain (missing parts from reference TRBV11-2 and TRBJ1-1): EAGVAQSPRYKIIEKRQSVAFWCNPISGHATLYWYQQILGQGPKLLIQFQNNGVVDDSQLPKDRFSAERLKGVDSTLKIQPAKLEDSAVYLCASSFGDTEAFFGQGTRLTVV.

The V call is TRBV2, the J call TRBJ1-2, with 7 bases matching TRBD1. The CDR3 runs 13 residues. Germline lookup yields CDR1 SNHLY and CDR2 FYNNEI. V trimming: 7 bases; J trimming: 8 bases; junction bases outside the gene matches: 10. The CDR3: CASTRQGVKGYTF. The CDR3 region has the DNA TGTGCCAGCACCAGACAGGGAGTGAAGGGCTACACCTTC.

This chain links TRBV19 with TRBJ2-1; D assignment may be TRBD1 or TRBD2 (5 bases each). The CDR3 runs 13 residues. V lost 1 base and J 9 bases, leaving 10 bases between the germline ends. Germline V gives CDR1 LNHDA, CDR2 SQIVND (reference sequence). The CDR3 DNA reads as TGTGCCAGTAGTATAGGACAGCGGACTGAGCAGTTCTTC. Its protein is CASSIGQRTEQFF. The whole variable domain, remainder taken from reference TRBV19 and TRBJ2-1, is DGGITQSPKYLFRKEGQNVTLSCEQNLNHDAMYWYRQDPGQGLRLIYYSQIVNDFQKGDIAEGYSVSREKKESFPLTVTSAQKNPTAFYLCASSIGQRTEQFFGPGTRLTVL.

This clone was seen only once. The rearrangement uses TRBV6-2 or TRBV6-3 and TRBJ1-6, with D possibly TRBD1 on 5 matching bases. Per the germline V gene, CDR1 is MNHEY and CDR2 is SVGEGT. This CDR3 region has 16 residues. Trimming pared 2 bases from V and 7 bases from J, leaving 15 bases between. The CDR3 is CASSYTVGAGNSPLHF. The CDR3 DNA follows: TGTGCCAGCAGTTACACAGTCGGGGCAGGAAATTCACCCCTCCACTTT.

This chain connects TRBV6-2 or TRBV6-3 to TRBJ1-1; a weak D match, TRBD1 (5 bases). V lost 2 bases to trimming and J lost 1 base, with 14 bases between them. The CDR3 consists of 16 residues. In germline, CDR1 is MNHEY, CDR2 SVGEGT. The DNA for the CDR3 is TGTGCCAGCAGTTACGAGTGGGGAAGGGGGAACACTGAAGCTTTCTTT. Encoded protein: CASSYEWGRGNTEAFF.

The chain combines TRBV30 with TRBJ1-5; D is uncertain. The CDR3 is 15 residues long. The germline V gene encodes CDR1 GTSNPN and CDR2 SVGIG (reference sequence). Trimming removed 4 bases at V and 0 bases at J, with 13 bases between. Here the CDR3 reads CAWKETDYSNQPQHF. The DNA of the CDR3 is TGTGCCTGGAAAGAAACAGACTATAGCAATCAGCCCCAGCATTTT.

The chain uses TRBV3-1 (or the pseudogene TRBV3-2) and TRBJ2-3; D is perhaps TRBD2 (6 bases). This CDR3 region has 13 residues. Germline CDR1 and CDR2: LGHDT and YNNKEL (reference sequence). The V gene lost 7 bases and the J gene lost 4 bases, with 12 bases spanning the gap. CDR3 nucleotide sequence: TGTGCCAGCACCCTCCGGGGGTCAGATACGCAGTATTTT. Translation: CASTLRGSDTQYF.

The chain is built from TRBV6-5 and TRBJ1-4; 11 bases are shared with TRBD1. In germline, CDR1 is MNHEY, CDR2 SVGAGI. With 9 bases clipped from V and 8 bases from J, the junction kept 5 bases outside the gene matches. The CDR3 consists of 13 residues. DNA for the CDR3: TGTGCCAGTTCGGGACAGGGGGGCGAAAAACTGTTTTTT. This gives the protein CASSGQGGEKLFF.

The chain links TRBV18 to TRBJ1-3; D ambiguous. The germline gives CDR1 KGHSH, CDR2 LQKENI. V was pared by 1 base and J by 2 bases, with 3 bases between. The CDR3 runs 13 residues. As DNA, the CDR3 is TGTGCCAGCTCACCACAGGCTGGAAACACCATATATTTT. Translated: CASSPQAGNTIYF.

The V call is TRBV7-8, the J call TRBJ2-6, with 9 bases fitting TRBD1. Per germline, CDR1 SGHVS and CDR2 FQNEAQ. The V and J ends lost 4 bases and 0 bases, in that order; junction bases with no gene match: 7. This CDR3 is 18 amino acids long. The CDR3 DNA is TGTGCCAGCAGCTGGGGACAGGGTGTGGGCTCTGGGGCCAACGTCCTGACTTTC. Translated: CASSWGQGVGSGANVLTF. Together with reference TRBV7-8 and TRBJ2-6, the CDR3 gives the full variable domain: GAGVSQSPRYKVAKRGQDVALRCDPISGHVSLFWYQQALGQGPEFLTYFQNEAQLDKSGLPSDRFFAERPEGSVSTLKIQRTQQEDSAVYLCASSWGQGVGSGANVLTFGAGSRLTVL.